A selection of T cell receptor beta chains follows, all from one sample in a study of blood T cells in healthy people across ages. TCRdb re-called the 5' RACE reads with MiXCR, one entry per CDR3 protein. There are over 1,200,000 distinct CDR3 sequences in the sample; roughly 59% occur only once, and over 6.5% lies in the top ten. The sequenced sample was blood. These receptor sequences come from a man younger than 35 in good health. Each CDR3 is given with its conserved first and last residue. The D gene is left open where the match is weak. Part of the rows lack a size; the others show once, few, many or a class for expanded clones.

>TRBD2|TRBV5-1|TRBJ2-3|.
TGCGCCAGCAGCTTACCGGGACTAGCGGGGGGCACAGATACGCAGTATTTT
CASSLPGLAGGTDTQYF
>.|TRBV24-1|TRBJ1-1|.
TGTGCCACCAGTGACGGATTTTCAGCTTTCTTT
CATSDGFSAFF
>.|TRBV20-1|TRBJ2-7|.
TGCAGTGCTAGAGAGCAGACGGGAGCAGCCTACGAGCAGTACTTC
CSAREQTGAAYEQYF
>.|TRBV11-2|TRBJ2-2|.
TGTGCCAGCAGCTTCATTGGGCGGAGAAACACCGGGAAGCTGTTTTTT
CASSFIGRRNTGKLFF
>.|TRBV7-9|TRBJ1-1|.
TGTGCCAGCAGCTACCCCTCGACAGATGAAGCTTTCTTT
CASSYPSTDEAFF
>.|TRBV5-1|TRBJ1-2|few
TGCGCCAGCAGCTTGGACCTTGGCTATGGCTACACCTTC
CASSLDLGYGYTF
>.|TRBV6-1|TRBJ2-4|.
TGTGCCAGCAGTGATTGGAACGTTGGGGGCCTGGGCATTCAGTACTTC
CASSDWNVGGLGIQYF
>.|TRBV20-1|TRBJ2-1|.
TGCAGTGCTAGAGATGCCCAGCGGCGGGATAGCGGATGGTATGAGCAGTTCTTC
CSARDAQRRDSGWYEQFF
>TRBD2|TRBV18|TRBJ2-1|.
TGTGCCAGCTCAGTTCCTAGCGGGAAATACAATGAGCAGTTCTTC
CASSVPSGKYNEQFF
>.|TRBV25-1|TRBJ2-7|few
TGTGCCAGCAACCTCCGGGACACACATAACTACGAGCAGTACTTC
CASNLRDTHNYEQYF
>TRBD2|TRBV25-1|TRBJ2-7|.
TGTGCCAGCAGTGTCGCCGCACCTAGCGGGAGGGCCGTCGACGAGCAGTACTTC
CASSVAAPSGRAVDEQYF
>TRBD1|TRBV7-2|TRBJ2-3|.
TGTGCCAGCTGGGACAGGACCACAGATAGGCAGTATTTT
CASWDRTTDRQYF
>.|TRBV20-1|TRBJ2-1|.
TGCAGTGCTAGAACCGTGGGAGGCTCCTACAATGAGCAGTTCTTC
CSARTVGGSYNEQFF
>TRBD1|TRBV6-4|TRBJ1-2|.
TGTGCCAGCAAGCCAGGGGGAGGGCAGTTCTATGGCTACACCTTC
CASKPGGGQFYGYTF
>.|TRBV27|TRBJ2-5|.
TGTGCCAGCAGTGTATCCACAGGGAGGTGGGAGACCCAGTACTTC
CASSVSTGRWETQYF
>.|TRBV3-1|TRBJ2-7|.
TGTGCCAGCAGCCAAGTGGGAACAGGCTACGAGCAGTACTTC
CASSQVGTGYEQYF
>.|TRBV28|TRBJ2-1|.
TGTGCCAGCAGTTTAAACTACCACCCAATGAATTTGAGGGACACTTACAATGAGCAGTTCTTC
CASSLNYHPMNLRDTYNEQFF
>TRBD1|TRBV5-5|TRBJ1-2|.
TGTGCCAGCAGCTCACAGGGGGGGTATGGCTACACCTTC
CASSSQGGYGYTF
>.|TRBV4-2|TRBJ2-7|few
TGTGCCAGCAGCCCCGGGACATCATCCTCCTACGAGCAGTACTTC
CASSPGTSSSYEQYF
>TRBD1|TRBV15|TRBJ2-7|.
TGTGCCACCAGCAGAGAGGGGACAGGGGAGGCCGAGCAGTACTTC
CATSREGTGEAEQYF
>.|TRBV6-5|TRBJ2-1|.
TGTGCCAGCAGCATAACAGGGACTTACAATGAGCAGTTCTTC
CASSITGTYNEQFF
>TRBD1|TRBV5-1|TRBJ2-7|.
TGCGCCAGCAGCGCGGGACAGGACGAGCAGTACTTC
CASSAGQDEQYF